This T cell receptor (beta chain) was identified during a study of T cell responses to AZD1222 COVID-19 vaccine. Overall study results and limits: Close to half of all spike-specific TCRs reportedly target regions of the variants that are unmutated.

Produced via immunoSEQ multiplex PCR; TCRdb's table is partial and in-frame only. The sample contains around 120,000 clones, roughly 92% of which appear only once. With respect to this clone: Its target is not known.

V shed 7 bases and J shed 0 bases, with 9 bases lying between them. Germline V gene sequence: CDR1 LNHDA, CDR2 SQIVND (reference sequence). The CDR3 consists of 13 residues. The sequencing used peripheral blood, collected 28 days after the second AZD1222 dose. The clonotype was recovered from an adult who received the AZD1222 COVID-19 vaccine. This chain joins TRBV19 and TRBJ1-1, with no clear D. DNA of the CDR3: TGTGCCAGTAACCCGACTGTGAACACTGAAGCTTTCTTT. Protein: CASNPTVNTEAFF.